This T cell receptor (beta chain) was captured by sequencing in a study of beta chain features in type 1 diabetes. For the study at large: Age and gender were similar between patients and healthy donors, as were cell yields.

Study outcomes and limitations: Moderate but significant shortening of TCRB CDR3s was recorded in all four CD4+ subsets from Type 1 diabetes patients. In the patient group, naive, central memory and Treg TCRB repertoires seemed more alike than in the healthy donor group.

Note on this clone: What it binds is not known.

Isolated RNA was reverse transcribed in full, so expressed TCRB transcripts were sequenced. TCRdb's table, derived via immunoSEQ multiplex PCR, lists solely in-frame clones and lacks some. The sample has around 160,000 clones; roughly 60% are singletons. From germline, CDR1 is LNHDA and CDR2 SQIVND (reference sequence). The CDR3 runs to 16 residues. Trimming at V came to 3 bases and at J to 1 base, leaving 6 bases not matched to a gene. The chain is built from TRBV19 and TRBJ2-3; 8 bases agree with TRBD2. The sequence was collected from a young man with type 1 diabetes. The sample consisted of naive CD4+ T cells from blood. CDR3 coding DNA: TGTGCCAGTAGTATTGGCGGGGGGCCACGCACAGATACGCAGTATTTT. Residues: CASSIGGGPRTDTQYF.